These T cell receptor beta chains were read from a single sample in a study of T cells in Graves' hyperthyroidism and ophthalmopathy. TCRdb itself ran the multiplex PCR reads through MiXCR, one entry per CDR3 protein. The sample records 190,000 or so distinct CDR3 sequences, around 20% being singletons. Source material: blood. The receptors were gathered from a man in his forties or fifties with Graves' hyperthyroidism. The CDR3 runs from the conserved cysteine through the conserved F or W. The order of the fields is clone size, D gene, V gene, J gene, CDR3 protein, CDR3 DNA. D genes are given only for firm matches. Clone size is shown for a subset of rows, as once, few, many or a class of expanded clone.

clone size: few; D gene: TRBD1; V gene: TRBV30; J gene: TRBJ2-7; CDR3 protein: CAWSAGTGGFYLYF; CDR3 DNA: TGTGCCTGGAGTGCCGGGACAGGGGGTTTTTATTTGTACTTC
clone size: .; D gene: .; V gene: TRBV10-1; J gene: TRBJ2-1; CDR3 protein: CASSDLTGLSGGLDEQFF; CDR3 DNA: TGCGCCAGCAGTGACCTGACAGGGCTGAGCGGGGGACTCGATGAGCAGTTCTTC
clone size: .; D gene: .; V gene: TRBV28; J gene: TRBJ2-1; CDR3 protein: CASSYGRGPDQSHEQFF; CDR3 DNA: TGTGCCAGCAGTTACGGCCGGGGGCCAGATCAGTCCCATGAGCAGTTCTTC
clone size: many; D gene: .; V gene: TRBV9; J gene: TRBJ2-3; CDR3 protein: CASNRGGGTDTQYF; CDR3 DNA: TGTGCCAGCAACCGAGGCGGGGGCACAGATACGCAGTATTTT
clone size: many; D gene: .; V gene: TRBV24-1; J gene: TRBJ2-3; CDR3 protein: CATSDPTGLADTQYF; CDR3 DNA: TGTGCCACCAGTGATCCTACAGGGTTGGCAGATACGCAGTATTTT
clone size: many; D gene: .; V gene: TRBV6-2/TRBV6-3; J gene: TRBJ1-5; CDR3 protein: CASSSGAGQPQHF; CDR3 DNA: TGTGCCAGCAGTTCAGGGGCAGGACAGCCCCAGCATTTT
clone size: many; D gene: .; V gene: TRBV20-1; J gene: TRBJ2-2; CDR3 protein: CSARWLVTGELFF; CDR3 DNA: TGCAGTGCTAGGTGGCTCGTCACCGGGGAGCTGTTTTTT
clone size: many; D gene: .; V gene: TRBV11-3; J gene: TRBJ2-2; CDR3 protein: CASRDDTGELFF; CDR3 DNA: TGTGCCAGCAGGGACGACACCGGGGAGCTGTTTTTT
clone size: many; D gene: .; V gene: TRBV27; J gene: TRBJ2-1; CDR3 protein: CASSFERKGVNEQFF; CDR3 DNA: TGTGCCAGCAGTTTCGAGAGAAAAGGGGTCAATGAGCAGTTCTTC
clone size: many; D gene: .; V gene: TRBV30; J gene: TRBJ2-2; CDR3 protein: CAWSALPLGELFF; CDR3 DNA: TGTGCCTGGAGTGCCCTCCCGTTGGGGGAGCTGTTTTTT
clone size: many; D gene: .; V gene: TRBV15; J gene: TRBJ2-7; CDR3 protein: CATSRERLTAKSYEQYF; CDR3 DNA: TGTGCCACCAGCAGAGAGAGACTGACAGCCAAATCCTACGAGCAGTACTTC
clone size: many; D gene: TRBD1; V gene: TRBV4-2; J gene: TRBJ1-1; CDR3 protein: CASSPRQGWHTEAFF; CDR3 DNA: TGTGCCAGCAGCCCCCGACAGGGGTGGCACACTGAAGCTTTCTTT
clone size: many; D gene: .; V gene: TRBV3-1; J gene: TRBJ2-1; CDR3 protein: CASSQDLAGGDEQFF; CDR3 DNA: TGTGCCAGCAGCCAAGATCTGGCCGGAGGGGATGAGCAGTTCTTC
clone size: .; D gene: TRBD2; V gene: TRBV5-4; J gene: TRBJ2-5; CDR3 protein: CASSSRLAGFQETQYF; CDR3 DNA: TGTGCCAGCAGCTCGAGACTAGCGGGGTTCCAAGAGACCCAGTACTTC
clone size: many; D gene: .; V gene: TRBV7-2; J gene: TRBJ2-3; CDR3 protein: CASSLAGGAYPDTQYF; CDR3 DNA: TGTGCCAGCAGCTTAGCGGGGGGCGCGTACCCAGATACGCAGTATTTT
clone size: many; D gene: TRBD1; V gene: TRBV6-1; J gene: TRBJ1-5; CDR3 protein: CASSAQTGGNQPQHF; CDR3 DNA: TGTGCCAGCAGTGCCCAGACAGGGGGCAATCAGCCCCAGCATTTT
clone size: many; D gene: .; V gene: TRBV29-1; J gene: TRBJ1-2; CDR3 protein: CSGLSGYDYGYTF; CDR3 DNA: TGCAGCGGATTATCAGGGTATGACTATGGCTACACCTTC
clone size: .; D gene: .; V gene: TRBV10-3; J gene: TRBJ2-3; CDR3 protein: CAISDLTSTDTQYF; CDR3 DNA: TGTGCCATCAGTGATTTAACTAGCACAGATACGCAGTATTTT
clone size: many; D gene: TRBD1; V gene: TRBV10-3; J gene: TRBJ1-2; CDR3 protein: CAISPPGQEFYGYTF; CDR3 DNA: TGTGCCATCAGTCCACCGGGACAGGAATTCTATGGCTACACCTTC
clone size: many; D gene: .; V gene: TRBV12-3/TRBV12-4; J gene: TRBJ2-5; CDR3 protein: CASSWVGTVTQETQYF; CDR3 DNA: TGTGCCAGCAGTTGGGTAGGAACAGTAACCCAAGAGACCCAGTACTTC
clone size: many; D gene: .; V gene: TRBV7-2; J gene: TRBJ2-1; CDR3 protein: CASSLLVGGPDEQFF; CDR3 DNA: TGTGCCAGCAGCTTATTGGTGGGGGGGCCCGATGAGCAGTTCTTC
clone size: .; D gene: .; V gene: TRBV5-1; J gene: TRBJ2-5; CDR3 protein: CASSLVLNQETQYF; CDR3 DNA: TGCGCCAGCAGCTTGGTTCTGAATCAAGAGACCCAGTACTTC
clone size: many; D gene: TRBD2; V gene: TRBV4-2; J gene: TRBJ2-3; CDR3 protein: CASSQFKGSGAFTDTQYF; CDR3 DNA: TGTGCCAGCAGCCAATTTAAGGGTAGCGGGGCCTTCACAGATACGCAGTATTTT
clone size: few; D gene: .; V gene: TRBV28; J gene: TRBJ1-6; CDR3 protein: CASSLLGSYNSPLHF; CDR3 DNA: TGTGCCAGCAGTTTATTAGGGTCCTATAATTCACCCCTCCACTTT
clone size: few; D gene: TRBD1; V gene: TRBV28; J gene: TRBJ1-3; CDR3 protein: CASRPTGTVGNTIYF; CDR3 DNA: TGTGCCAGCAGGCCCACCGGGACAGTTGGAAACACCATATATTTT
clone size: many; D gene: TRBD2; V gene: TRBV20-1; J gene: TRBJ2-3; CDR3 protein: CSENGLAVDTQYF; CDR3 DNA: TGCAGTGAGAACGGACTAGCAGTGGATACGCAGTATTTT
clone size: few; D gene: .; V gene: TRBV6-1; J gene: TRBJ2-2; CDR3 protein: CASSDQAEWGVGVTGELFF; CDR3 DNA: TGTGCCAGCAGTGATCAGGCGGAGTGGGGGGTCGGGGTCACCGGGGAGCTGTTTTTT
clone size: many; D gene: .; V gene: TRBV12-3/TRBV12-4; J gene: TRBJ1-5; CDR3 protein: CASNQRSGLNQPQHF; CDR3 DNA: TGTGCCAGCAACCAACGGTCCGGACTCAATCAGCCCCAGCATTTT
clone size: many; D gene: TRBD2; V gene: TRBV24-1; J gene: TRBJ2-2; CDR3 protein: CATSGVSPREVTGELFF; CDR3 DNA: TGTGCCACCAGTGGAGTAAGCCCCCGGGAGGTCACCGGGGAGCTGTTTTTT
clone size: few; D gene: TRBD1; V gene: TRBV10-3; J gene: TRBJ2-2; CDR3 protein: CAISESRGQGAYTGELFF; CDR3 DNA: TGTGCCATCAGTGAGTCGAGGGGACAGGGGGCATACACCGGGGAGCTGTTTTTT
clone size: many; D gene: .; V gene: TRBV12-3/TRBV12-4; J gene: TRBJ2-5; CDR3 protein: CASSLAGGPLEETQYF; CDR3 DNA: TGTGCCAGCAGTTTAGCGGGGGGGCCTTTAGAAGAGACCCAGTACTTC
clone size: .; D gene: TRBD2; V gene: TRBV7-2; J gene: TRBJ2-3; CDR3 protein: CASSWAGGTDTQYF; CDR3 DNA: TGTGCCAGCAGCTGGGCGGGGGGAACAGATACGCAGTATTTT
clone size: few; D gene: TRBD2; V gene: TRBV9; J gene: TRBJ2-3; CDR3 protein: CASTEGGGLTDTQYF; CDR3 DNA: TGTGCCAGCACGGAGGGCGGGGGGCTCACAGATACGCAGTATTTT
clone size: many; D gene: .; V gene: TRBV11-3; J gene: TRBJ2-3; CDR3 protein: CASSLGAGGDTQYF; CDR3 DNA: TGTGCCAGCAGCTTGGGAGCCGGTGGGGATACGCAGTATTTT
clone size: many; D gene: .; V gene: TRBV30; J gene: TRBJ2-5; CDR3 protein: CAWSNAASMRETQYF; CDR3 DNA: TGTGCCTGGAGTAACGCCGCATCCATGCGAGAGACCCAGTACTTC
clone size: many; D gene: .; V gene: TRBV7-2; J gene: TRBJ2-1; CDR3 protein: CASSFDRGGYNEQFF; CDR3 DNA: TGTGCCAGCAGTTTTGACAGAGGGGGTTACAATGAGCAGTTCTTC
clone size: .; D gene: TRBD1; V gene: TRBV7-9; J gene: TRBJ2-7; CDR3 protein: CASSWGQGHEQYF; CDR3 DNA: TGTGCCAGCAGCTGGGGACAGGGTCACGAGCAGTACTTC
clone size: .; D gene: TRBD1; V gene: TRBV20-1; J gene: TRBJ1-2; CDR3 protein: CSAIRDRANYGCTF; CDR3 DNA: TGCAGTGCTATCCGGGACAGAGCTAACTATGGCTGCACCTTC
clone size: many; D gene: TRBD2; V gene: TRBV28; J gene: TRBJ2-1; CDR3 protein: CASSLRGGGGRGGNEQFF; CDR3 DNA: TGTGCCAGCAGTTTGCGGGGGGGTGGGGGTCGGGGGGGGAATGAGCAGTTCTTC
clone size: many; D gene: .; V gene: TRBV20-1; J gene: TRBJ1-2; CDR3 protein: CSATPRGGETYGYTF; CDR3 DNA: TGCAGTGCCACCCCCCGGGGGGGGGAGACCTATGGCTACACCTTC
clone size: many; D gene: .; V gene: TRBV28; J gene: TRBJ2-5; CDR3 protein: CASSFSDIKETQYF; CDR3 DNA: TGTGCCAGCAGTTTCTCGGACATCAAAGAGACCCAGTACTTC
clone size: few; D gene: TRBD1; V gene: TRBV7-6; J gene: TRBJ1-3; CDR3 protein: CASSPTGGTGNTIYF; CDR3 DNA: TGTGCCAGCAGCCCTACAGGGGGCACTGGAAACACCATATATTTT
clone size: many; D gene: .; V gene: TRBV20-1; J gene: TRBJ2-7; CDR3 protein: CSAQDGYEQYF; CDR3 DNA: TGCAGTGCTCAGGACGGCTACGAGCAGTACTTC
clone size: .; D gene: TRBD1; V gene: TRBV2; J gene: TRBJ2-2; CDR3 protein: CASIAGDRNTGELFF; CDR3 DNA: TGTGCCAGCATTGCCGGGGACAGGAATACCGGGGAGCTGTTTTTT
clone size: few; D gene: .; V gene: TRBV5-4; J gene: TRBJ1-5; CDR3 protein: CASSSCETDYSNQPQHF; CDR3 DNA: TGTGCCAGCAGCTCTTGCGAGACCGACTACAGCAATCAGCCCCAGCATTTT
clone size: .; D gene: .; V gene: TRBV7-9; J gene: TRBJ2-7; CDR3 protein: CASSLPTETEKSEQYF; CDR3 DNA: TGTGCCAGCAGCCTGCCCACAGAAACCGAAAAGTCCGAGCAGTACTTC
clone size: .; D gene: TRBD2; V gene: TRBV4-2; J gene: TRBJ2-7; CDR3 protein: CASSQGTSGFSYEQYF; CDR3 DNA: TGTGCCAGCAGCCAAGGGACTAGCGGGTTCTCCTACGAGCAGTACTTC
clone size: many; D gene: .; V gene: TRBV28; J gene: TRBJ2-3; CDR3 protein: CASSQTGWGTDTQYF; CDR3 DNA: TGTGCCAGCAGTCAAACAGGGTGGGGGACAGATACGCAGTATTTT
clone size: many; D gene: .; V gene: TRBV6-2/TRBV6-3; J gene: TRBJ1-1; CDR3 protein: CASSSSLRTEAFF; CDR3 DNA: TGTGCCAGCAGTTCTTCCCTTCGGACTGAAGCTTTCTTT
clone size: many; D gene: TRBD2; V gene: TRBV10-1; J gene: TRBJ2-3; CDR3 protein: CASSSGGPTDTQYF; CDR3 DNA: TGCGCCAGCAGTAGCGGGGGGCCCACAGATACGCAGTATTTT
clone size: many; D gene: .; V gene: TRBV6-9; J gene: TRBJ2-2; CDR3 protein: CASASGTGIDTGELFF; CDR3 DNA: TGTGCCAGCGCTTCCGGGACGGGAATAGACACCGGGGAGCTGTTTTTT
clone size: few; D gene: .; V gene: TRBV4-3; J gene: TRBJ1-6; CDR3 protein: CASSQDLGQLSPLHF; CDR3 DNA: TGCGCCAGCAGCCAAGATCTTGGGCAGCTAAGCCCCCTCCACTTT
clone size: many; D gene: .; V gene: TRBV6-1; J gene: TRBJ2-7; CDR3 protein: CASTLRGDYEQYF; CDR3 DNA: TGTGCCAGCACTCTTAGAGGGGATTACGAGCAGTACTTC
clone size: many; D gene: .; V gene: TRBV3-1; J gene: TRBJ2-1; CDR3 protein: CASSQEGQGGYNEQFF; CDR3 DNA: TGTGCCAGCAGCCAAGAAGGACAAGGGGGGTACAATGAGCAGTTCTTC